This note documents a single TCR beta chain sequence. Antigen: not known. This entry belongs to a study of cytomegalovirus exposure and HLA in healthy donors. Study-level findings and limits: Researchers reported in a later analysis that a missense DCLRE1C variant was tied to TCR beta V- and J-gene trimming. Compared with the approximately 680-donor mean, an Asian-associated ancestry cluster reportedly had fewer N-insertions, according to a later analysis. There were 160 or so TCR beta chains listed as cytomegalovirus-associated.

Looked up from germline, CDR1 is WSHSY and CDR2 is SAAADI. The CDR3 has 14 residues. V dropped 7 bases and J dropped 2; count of bases not matched to a gene: 3. 60 Vbeta and 13 Jbeta primers were used in PCR. Method: immunoSEQ multiplex PCR; TCRdb's copy keeps in-frame clones and lacks some. The table lists roughly 240,000 clones, over 75% of them singletons, with approximately 0.47% in the top ten. This sequence was found in a boy aged 5-17 years in good health and CMV-seronegative. Sequencing was performed on PBMCs. This chain uses TRBV10-2 with TRBJ2-5; 11 bases line up with TRBD2. The CDR3: CASTLAGGQETQYF. As DNA, the CDR3 is TGCGCCAGCACCCTAGCGGGGGGTCAAGAGACCCAGTACTTC.